The clone carrying this T cell receptor (beta chain) was recorded a few times. What it binds is not known. Sequenced by immunoSEQ multiplex PCR; TCRdb stores in-frame clones only, minus some. The table has some 94,000 clones, around 84% seen once. These data are taken from a study of radiotherapy plus CTLA-4 blockade in lung cancer. General observations from the study: Early clone dynamics of blood T cells, plus interferon-beta, reportedly predicted response best.

The sample here was peripheral blood, taken from a patient treated with radiotherapy plus ipilimumab. This TCR was sampled from a human donor with non-small cell lung cancer that progressed on radiotherapy plus ipilimumab.

DNA of the CDR3: TGTGCCAGCAGCTTAGCGCGGCTAATGGAAAAACTGTTTTTT. This sequence encodes CASSLARLMEKLFF. The chain links TRBV7-9 to TRBJ1-4, with D unresolved. V dropped 0 bases and J dropped 8 bases, with 10 bases sitting between them. CDR1 is SEHNR, CDR2 FQNEAQ, per germline (reference sequence). The CDR3 consists of 14 residues.